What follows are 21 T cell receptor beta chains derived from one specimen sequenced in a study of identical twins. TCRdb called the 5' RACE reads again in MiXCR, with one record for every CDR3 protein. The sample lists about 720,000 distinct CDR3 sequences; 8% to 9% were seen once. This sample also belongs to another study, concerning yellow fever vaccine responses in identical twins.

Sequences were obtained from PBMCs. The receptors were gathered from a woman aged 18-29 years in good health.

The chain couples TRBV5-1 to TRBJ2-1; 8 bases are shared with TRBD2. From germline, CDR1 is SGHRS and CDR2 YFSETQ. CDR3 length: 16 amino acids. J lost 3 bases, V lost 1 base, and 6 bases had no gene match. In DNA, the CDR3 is TGCGCCAGCAGCTTGACGAGCGGGAGCTTCTACAATGAGCAGTTCTTC. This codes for CASSLTSGSFYNEQFF.

The CDR3 protein is CASSYSSTEGSYEQYF. CDR3 bases: TGTGCCAGCAGTTACTCGTCTACAGAGGGTTCCTACGAGCAGTACTTC. The gene calls are TRBV6-2 or TRBV6-3 and TRBJ2-7, with TRBD2 as a possible D gene (5 bases). CDR3 size: 16 residues. Germline V gives CDR1 MNHEY, CDR2 SVGEGT. V was pared by 0 bases and J by 1 base, with 13 bases between.

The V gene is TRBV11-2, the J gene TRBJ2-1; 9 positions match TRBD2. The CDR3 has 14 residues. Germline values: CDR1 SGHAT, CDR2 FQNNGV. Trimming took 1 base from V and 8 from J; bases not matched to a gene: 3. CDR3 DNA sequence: TGTGCCAGCAGCTTAGTAGCGGGGGCGCATGAGCAGTTCTTC. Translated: CASSLVAGAHEQFF.

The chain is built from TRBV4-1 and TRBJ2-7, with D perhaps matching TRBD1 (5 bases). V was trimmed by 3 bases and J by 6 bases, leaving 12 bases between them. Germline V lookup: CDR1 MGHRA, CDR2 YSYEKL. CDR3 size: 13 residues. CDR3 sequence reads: CASSQPQGGEQYF. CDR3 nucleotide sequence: TGCGCCAGCAGCCAGCCCCAGGGTGGCGAGCAGTACTTC.

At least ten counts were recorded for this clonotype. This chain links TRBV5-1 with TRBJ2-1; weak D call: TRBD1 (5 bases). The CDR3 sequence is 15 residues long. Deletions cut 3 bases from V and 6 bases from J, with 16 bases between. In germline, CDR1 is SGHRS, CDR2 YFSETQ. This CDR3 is CASSSDTGPGNEQFF. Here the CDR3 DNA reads TGCGCCAGCAGCTCGGACACCGGCCCGGGCAATGAGCAGTTCTTC.

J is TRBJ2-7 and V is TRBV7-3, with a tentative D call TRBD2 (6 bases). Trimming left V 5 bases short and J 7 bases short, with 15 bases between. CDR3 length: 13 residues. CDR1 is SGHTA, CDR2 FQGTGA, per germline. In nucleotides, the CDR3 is TGTGCCAGCAGCACTGACCCCGGGAGAGAGCAGTACTTC. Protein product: CASSTDPGREQYF.

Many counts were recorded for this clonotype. The CDR3 region is CASSWDSVIYEQYF. DNA for the CDR3: TGCGCCAGCAGCTGGGACAGTGTAATCTACGAGCAGTACTTC. V gene TRBV5-1 combines with J gene TRBJ2-7, with 7 bases aligning to TRBD1. Germline lookup yields CDR1 SGHRS and CDR2 YFSETQ. This CDR3 is 14 amino acids long. V lost 3 bases, J lost 3 bases, and 6 bases stayed unmatched.

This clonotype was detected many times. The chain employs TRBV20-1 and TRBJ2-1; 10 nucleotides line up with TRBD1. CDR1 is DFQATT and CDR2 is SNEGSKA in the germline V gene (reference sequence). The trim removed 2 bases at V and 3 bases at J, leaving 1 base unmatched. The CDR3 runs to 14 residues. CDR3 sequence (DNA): TGCAGTGCTAGACGGGACAGGGGCTACAATGAGCAGTTCTTC. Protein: CSARRDRGYNEQFF.

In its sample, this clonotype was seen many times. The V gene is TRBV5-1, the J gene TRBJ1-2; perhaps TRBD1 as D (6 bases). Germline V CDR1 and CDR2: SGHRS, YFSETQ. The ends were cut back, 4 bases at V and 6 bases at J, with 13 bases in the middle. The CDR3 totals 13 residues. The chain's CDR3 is CASSQQGLDGYTF. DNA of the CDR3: TGCGCCAGCAGCCAACAGGGTCTGGATGGCTACACCTTC.

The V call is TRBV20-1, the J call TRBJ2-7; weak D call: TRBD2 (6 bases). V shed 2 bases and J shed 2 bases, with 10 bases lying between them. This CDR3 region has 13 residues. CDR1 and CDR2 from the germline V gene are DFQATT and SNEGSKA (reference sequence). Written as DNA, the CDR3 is TGCAGTGCTAGATCGGGGGAGGCCTACGAGCAGTACTTC. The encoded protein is CSARSGEAYEQYF.

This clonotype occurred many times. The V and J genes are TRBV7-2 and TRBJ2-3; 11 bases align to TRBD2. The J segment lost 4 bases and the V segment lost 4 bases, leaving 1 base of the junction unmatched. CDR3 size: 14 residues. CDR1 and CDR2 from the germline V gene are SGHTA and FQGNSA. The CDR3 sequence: CASSSTSGADTQYF. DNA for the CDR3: TGTGCCAGCAGCTCGACTAGCGGGGCAGATACGCAGTATTTT.

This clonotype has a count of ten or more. The CDR3 sequence is CASSKAEGGQGFSYEQYF. The CDR3, as DNA: TGTGCCAGCAGCAAAGCAGAAGGAGGACAGGGGTTCTCCTACGAGCAGTACTTC. The rearrangement uses TRBV21-1 and TRBJ2-7; the table names TRBD1, a call not compared with the DNA. TRBV21-1 is listed as a pseudogene. The CDR3 spans 18 residues.

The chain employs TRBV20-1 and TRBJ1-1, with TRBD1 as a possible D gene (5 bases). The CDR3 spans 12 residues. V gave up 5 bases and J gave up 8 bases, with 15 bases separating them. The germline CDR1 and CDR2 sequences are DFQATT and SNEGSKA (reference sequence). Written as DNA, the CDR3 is TGCAGTGCTCGCAGGGACCCAAGGGAAGCTTTCTTT. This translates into CSARRDPREAFF.

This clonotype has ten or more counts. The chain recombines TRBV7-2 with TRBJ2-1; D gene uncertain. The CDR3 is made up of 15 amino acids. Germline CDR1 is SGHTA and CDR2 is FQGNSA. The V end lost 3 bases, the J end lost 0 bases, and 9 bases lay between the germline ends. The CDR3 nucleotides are TGTGCCAGCAGCTTCCGACGGCACTCCTACAATGAGCAGTTCTTC. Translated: CASSFRRHSYNEQFF.

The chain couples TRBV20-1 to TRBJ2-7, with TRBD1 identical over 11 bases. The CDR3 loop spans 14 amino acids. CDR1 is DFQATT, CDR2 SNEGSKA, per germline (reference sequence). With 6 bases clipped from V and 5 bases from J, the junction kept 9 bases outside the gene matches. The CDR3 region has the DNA TGCAGTGCGGATTCCGGGACAGGGGGACACGAGCAGTACTTC. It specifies CSADSGTGGHEQYF.

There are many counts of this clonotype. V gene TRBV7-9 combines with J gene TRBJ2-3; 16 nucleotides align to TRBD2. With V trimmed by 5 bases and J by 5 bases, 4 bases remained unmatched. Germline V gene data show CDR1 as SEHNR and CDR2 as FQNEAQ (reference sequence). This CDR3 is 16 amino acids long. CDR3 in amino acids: CASSLGLAGGQDTQYF. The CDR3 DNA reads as TGTGCCAGCAGCCTGGGACTAGCGGGAGGGCAAGATACGCAGTATTTT.

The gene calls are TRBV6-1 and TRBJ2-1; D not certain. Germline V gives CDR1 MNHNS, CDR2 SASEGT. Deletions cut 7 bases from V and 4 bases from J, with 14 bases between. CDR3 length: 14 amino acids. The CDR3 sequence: CASTPRAGYNEQFF. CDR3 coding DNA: TGTGCCAGCACCCCTAGGGCAGGTTACAATGAGCAGTTCTTC.

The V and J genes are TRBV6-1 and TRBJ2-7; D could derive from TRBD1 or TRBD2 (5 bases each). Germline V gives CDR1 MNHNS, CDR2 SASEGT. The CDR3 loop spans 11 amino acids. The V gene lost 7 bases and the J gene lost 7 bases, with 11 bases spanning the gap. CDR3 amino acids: CASTPGREQYF. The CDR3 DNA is TGTGCCAGCACTCCAGGGAGAGAGCAGTACTTC.

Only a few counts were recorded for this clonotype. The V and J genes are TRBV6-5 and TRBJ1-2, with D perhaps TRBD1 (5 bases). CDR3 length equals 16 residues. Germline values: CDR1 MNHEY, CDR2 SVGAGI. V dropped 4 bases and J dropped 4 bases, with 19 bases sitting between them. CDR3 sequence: CASSSSGGGEVYGYTF. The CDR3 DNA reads TGTGCCAGCAGTTCCTCGGGCGGAGGGGAGGTCTATGGCTACACCTTC.

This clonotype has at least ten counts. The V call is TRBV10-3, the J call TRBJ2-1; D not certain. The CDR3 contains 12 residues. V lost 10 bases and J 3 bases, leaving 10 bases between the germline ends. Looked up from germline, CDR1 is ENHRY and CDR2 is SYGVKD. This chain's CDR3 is CASESDYNEQFF. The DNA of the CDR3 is TGTGCCAGCGAATCAGACTACAATGAGCAGTTCTTC.

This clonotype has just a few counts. The CDR3 sequence is CASRPTDGTYEQYF. Here the CDR3 DNA reads TGTGCCAGCAGGCCTACGGACGGAACCTACGAGCAGTACTTC. The J gene is TRBJ2-7, the V gene TRBV12-3 or TRBV12-4; D is ambiguous. Trimming pared 6 bases from V and 2 bases from J, leaving 14 bases between. The CDR3 contains 14 residues.